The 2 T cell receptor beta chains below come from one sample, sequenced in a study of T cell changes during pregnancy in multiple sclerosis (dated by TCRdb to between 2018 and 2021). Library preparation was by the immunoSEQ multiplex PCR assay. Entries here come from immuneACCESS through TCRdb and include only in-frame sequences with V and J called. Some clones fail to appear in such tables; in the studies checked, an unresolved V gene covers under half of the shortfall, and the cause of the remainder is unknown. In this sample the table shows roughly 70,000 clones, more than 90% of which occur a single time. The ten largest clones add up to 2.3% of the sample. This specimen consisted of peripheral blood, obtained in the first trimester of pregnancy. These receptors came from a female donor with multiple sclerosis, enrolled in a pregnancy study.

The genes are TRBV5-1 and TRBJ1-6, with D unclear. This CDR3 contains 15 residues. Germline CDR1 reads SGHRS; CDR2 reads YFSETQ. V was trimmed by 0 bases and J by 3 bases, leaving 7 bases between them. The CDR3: CASSLATIYNSPLHF. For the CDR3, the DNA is TGCGCCAGCAGCTTGGCCACAATCTATAATTCACCCCTCCACTTT. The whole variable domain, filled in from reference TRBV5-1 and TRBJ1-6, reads KAGVTQTPRYLIKTRGQQVTLSCSPISGHRSVSWYQQTPGQGLQFLFEYFSETQRNKGNFPGRFSGRQFSNSRSEMNVSTLELGDSALYLCASSLATIYNSPLHFGNGTRLTVT.

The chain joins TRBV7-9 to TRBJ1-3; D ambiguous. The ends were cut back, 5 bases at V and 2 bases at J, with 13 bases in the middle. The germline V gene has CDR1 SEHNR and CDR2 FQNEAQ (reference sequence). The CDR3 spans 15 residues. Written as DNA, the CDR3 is TGTGCCAGCAGCGAATCCGGGATACCTGGAAACACCATATATTTT. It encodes CASSESGIPGNTIYF.